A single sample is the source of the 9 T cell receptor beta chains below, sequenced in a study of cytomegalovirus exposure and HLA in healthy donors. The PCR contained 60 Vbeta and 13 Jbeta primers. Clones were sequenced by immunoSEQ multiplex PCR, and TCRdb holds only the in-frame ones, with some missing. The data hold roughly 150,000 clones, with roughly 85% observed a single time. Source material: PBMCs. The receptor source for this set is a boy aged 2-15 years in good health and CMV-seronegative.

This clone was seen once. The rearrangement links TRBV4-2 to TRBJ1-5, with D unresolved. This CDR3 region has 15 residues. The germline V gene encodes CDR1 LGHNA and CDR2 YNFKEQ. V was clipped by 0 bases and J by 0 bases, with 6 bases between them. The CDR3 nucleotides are TGTGCCAGCAGCCAAGAGGAGTCTAGCAATCAGCCCCAGCATTTT. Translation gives CASSQEESSNQPQHF.

The CDR3 is CASSVVAGGLNEQFF. In DNA form, the CDR3 reads TGTGCCAGCAGCGTCGTGGCAGGGGGCCTAAATGAGCAGTTCTTC. The rearrangement joins TRBV6-4 to TRBJ2-1; 8 bases agree with TRBD1. This CDR3 comprises 15 residues. Germline CDR1 reads MRHNA; CDR2 reads SNTAGT. Trimming took 6 bases from V and 7 from J; bases not matched to a gene: 11.

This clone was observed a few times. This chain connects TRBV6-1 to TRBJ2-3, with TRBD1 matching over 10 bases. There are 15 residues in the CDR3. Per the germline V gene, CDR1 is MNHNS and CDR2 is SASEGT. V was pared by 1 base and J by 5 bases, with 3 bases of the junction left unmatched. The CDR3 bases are TGTGCCAGCAGTGAAGTCCGGACAGGGGGAGATACGCAGTATTTT. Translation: CASSEVRTGGDTQYF.

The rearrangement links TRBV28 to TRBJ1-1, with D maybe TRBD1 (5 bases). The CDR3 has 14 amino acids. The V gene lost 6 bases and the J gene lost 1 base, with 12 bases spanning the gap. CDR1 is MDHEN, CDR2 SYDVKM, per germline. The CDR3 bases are TGTGCCAGCAGACGGGGACTCGAGAACACTGAAGCTTTCTTT. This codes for CASRRGLENTEAFF.

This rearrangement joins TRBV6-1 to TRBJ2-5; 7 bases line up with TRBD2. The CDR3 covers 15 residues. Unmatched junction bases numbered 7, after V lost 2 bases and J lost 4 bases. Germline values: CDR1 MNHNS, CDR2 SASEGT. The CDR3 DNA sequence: TGTGCCAGCAGTGAATGGGAGGGGTGGGGAGAGACCCAGTACTTC. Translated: CASSEWEGWGETQYF.

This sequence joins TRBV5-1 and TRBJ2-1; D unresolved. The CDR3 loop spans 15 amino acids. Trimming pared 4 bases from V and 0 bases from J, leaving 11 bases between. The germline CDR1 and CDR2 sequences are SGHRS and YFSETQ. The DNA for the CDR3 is TGCGCCAGCAGCCGTATTCCGAGCTCCTACAATGAGCAGTTCTTC. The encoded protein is CASSRIPSSYNEQFF.

DNA of the CDR3: TGTGCCAGCAGCCAGCAGGGGGCCCGCACAGATACGCAGTATTTT. As protein: CASSQQGARTDTQYF. This chain uses TRBV11-2 with TRBJ2-3, with TRBD1 matching over 8 bases. CDR3 length equals 15 residues. J was trimmed by 1 base and V by 5 bases; bases with no gene match: 5. Germline lookup yields CDR1 SGHAT and CDR2 FQNNGV.

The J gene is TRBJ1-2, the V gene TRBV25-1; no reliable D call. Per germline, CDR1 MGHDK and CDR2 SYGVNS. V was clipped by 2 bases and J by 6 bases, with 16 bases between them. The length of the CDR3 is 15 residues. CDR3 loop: CASSEKWRERDGYTF. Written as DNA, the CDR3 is TGTGCCAGCAGTGAAAAATGGCGGGAGCGGGATGGCTACACCTTC.

The CDR3 DNA sequence: TGTGCCAGCAGCTCGATTCCCGGCCAAGAGACCCAGTACTTC. Translated, it gives CASSSIPGQETQYF. The chain has TRBV11-2 and TRBJ2-5; D gene uncertain. The V end was cut by 4 bases, the J end by 1 base, with 10 bases between. From germline, CDR1 is SGHAT and CDR2 FQNNGV. The CDR3 sequence is 14 residues long.